Below are 9 T cell receptor beta chains sequenced from a single sample in a study of vaccination and CD4 T cells after COVID-19. What these receptors recognize is not known. An Oncomine TCR Beta short-read assay was used to sequence the DNA from cultured CD4+ T cells. Via MiXCR, TCRdb re-called the PCR reads, giving one row per CDR3 protein. Seen here are 20,000 to 25,000 distinct CDR3 sequences, 42% observed once, and the top ten hold 7.5% to 10%. Time point specified: late sampling 161 to 241 days after vaccination in a few convalescent patients. Treatment defined: approximately nine-day PBMC culture with coronavirus spike peptide pools or control peptides (ViraFEST assay). The source was CD4+ T cells from blood, cultured in vitro, collected about 7 months after SARS-CoV-2 vaccination. These receptors were collected from a human donor who had recovered from COVID-19.

In its sample, this clonotype is medium-sized. The chain combines TRBV7-9 with TRBJ1-1, with D tentatively TRBD1 (5 bases). CDR3 size: 13 residues. Germline assignment: CDR1 SEHNR and CDR2 FQNEAQ (reference sequence). Trimming shortened V by 8 bases and J by 2 bases, and 12 bases separated the two germline ends. The CDR3 DNA is TGTGCCAGCGTCGGGCAGGGAAACACTGAAGCTTTCTTT. It translates to CASVGQGNTEAFF.

The chain is built from TRBV10-3 and TRBJ2-3; D gene unclear. Germline CDR1 reads ENHRY; CDR2 reads SYGVKD. The CDR3 covers 9 residues. The V and J ends lost 9 bases and 5 bases respectively, with 3 bases between them. The CDR3 is CAIGDTQYF. CDR3 coding DNA: TGTGCCATTGGAGATACGCAGTATTTT.

This chain links TRBV28 with TRBJ1-2, with D possibly TRBD1 on 5 matching bases. This CDR3 is 14 amino acids long. CDR1 and CDR2 from the germline V gene are MDHEN and SYDVKM. V lost 4 bases to trimming and J lost 2 bases, with 11 bases between them. CDR3 in amino acids: CASSYSSGNYGYTF. CDR3 sequence (DNA): TGTGCCAGCAGTTACTCATCAGGGAACTATGGCTACACCTTC.

This clonotype was observed a handful of times. The rearrangement uses TRBV6-1 and TRBJ2-7; D possibly corresponds to TRBD1 (6 bases). V was pared by 6 bases and J by 7 bases, with 19 bases between. Germline values: CDR1 MNHNS, CDR2 SASEGT. The CDR3 contains 14 residues. CDR3 sequence (DNA): TGTGCCAGCAGCGACCGGTGGACAGTTGGGGAGCAGTACTTC. Translating gives CASSDRWTVGEQYF.

This clonotype has more than one count but fewer than ten. This rearrangement joins TRBV6-5 to TRBJ2-7, with 9 bases aligning to TRBD2. CDR3 length: 16 amino acids. Per germline, CDR1 MNHEY and CDR2 SVGAGI. With 0 bases clipped from V and 6 bases from J, the junction kept 9 bases outside the gene matches. The CDR3 coding sequence is TGTGCCAGCAGTTACTCATTAGGCGGGAGGGCCCTCGAGCAGTACTTC. Its translation is CASSYSLGGRALEQYF.

Only a few counts were recorded for this clonotype. The rearrangement joins TRBV7-2 to TRBJ1-5; D uncertain. Germline V CDR1 and CDR2: SGHTA, FQGNSA. V was pared by 5 bases and J by 4 bases, with 6 bases between. The length of the CDR3 is 12 residues. CDR3 coding DNA: TGTGCCAGCAGCAGGGAGAATCAGCCCCAGCATTTT. Its translation: CASSRENQPQHF.

This clonotype was counted only a few times. The gene calls are TRBV19 and TRBJ2-5; 13 nucleotides line up with TRBD2. Per germline, CDR1 LNHDA and CDR2 SQIVND (reference sequence). With V trimmed by 3 bases and J by 5 bases, 6 bases remained unmatched. The CDR3 sequence is 16 residues long. This CDR3 reads CASSISTSGRSETQYF. CDR3 nucleotides: TGTGCCAGTAGTATTTCGACTAGCGGGAGGTCGGAGACCCAGTACTTC.

The chain uses TRBV7-2 and TRBJ1-1, with D possibly matching TRBD1 (5 bases). This CDR3 has 14 amino acids. The germline V and J ends were trimmed by 3 bases and 4 bases, with 12 bases remaining between them. The germline CDR1 and CDR2 sequences are SGHTA and FQGNSA. The CDR3 nucleotides are TGTGCCAGCAGCTTTCGCAGGGAGGGCACTGAAGCTTTCTTT. Its protein product is CASSFRREGTEAFF.

This clonotype was counted a few times. This CDR3 reads CASSPHPGQAQETQYF. The CDR3 bases are TGTGCCAGCAGCCCCCACCCTGGACAGGCACAAGAGACCCAGTACTTC. The gene calls are TRBV7-2 and TRBJ2-5; TRBD1 matches 7 bases. The CDR3 covers 16 residues. CDR1 and CDR2 (germline): SGHTA, FQGNSA. The trim removed 5 bases at V and 2 bases at J, leaving 11 bases unmatched.